These 30 T cell receptor beta chains were all obtained from the same sample, sequenced in a study of Ad26.COV2.S vaccination and SARS-CoV-2 variants. Treatment specified: 15 to 20 received Ad26.COV2.S at low or high dose, single or two shots; 5 received placebo; per-sample allocation not given. Specimens were obtained on day 63 following the first vaccine or placebo injection. TCRdb's copy holds only in-frame clones and misses some; the assay was immunoSEQ multiplex PCR. The sample holds some 320,000 clones, 86% seen once. The sample consisted of peripheral blood, taken in a trial of Ad26.COV2.S vaccine versus placebo. The receptors were sampled from a person between 18 and 59 years old who received the Ad26.COV2.S COVID-19 vaccine or a placebo.

This clone was detected once. The chain is built from TRBV7-3 and TRBJ2-3; D is perhaps TRBD2 (6 bases). V was pared by 1 base and J by 2 bases, with 7 bases between. The CDR3 length is 14 residues. Germline V gene sequence: CDR1 SGHTA, CDR2 FQGTGA. The CDR3 DNA is TGTGCCAGCAGCTTAAGGGACTTCACAGATACGCAGTATTTT. Protein: CASSLRDFTDTQYF.

The count of this clone is one. The CDR3 DNA reads TGTGCCAGCAGTGAATATGGCCCTGAAGCTTTCTTT. It codes for CASSEYGPEAFF. The rearrangement joins TRBV25-1 to TRBJ1-1; D gene uncertain. CDR1 is MGHDK and CDR2 is SYGVNS in the germline V gene. This CDR3 comprises 12 residues. The V end lost 0 bases, the J end lost 6 bases, and 5 bases lay between the germline ends.

The genes are TRBV20-1 and TRBJ1-6; TRBD1 is a possible D gene (6 bases). Germline loops: CDR1 DFQATT, CDR2 SNEGSKA (reference sequence). Between the trimmed V and J ends, which lost 7 bases and 9 bases, there was a span of 16 bases. This CDR3 contains 13 residues. Here the CDR3 DNA reads TGCAGTGGTAGTACAGGGTGGGGTTCACCCCTCCACTTT. It codes for CSGSTGWGSPLHF.

The chain links TRBV29-1 to TRBJ1-2, with D maybe TRBD1 (5 bases). This CDR3 comprises 13 residues. The germline V gene encodes CDR1 SQVTM and CDR2 ANQGSEA. Trimming cost V 7 bases and J 2 bases, with 14 bases left between them. CDR3 loop: CSAEVGGNYGYTF. As DNA, the CDR3 is TGCAGCGCCGAGGTCGGGGGGAACTATGGCTACACCTTC.

The chain is built from TRBV4-3 and TRBJ2-1; TRBD2 is a possible D gene (5 bases). Germline assignment: CDR1 LGHNA and CDR2 YSLEER. V lost 5 bases, J lost 3 bases, and 14 bases lay in between. This CDR3 has 15 amino acids. CDR3 in DNA: TGCGCCAGCAGCTCCCTCGGGGTTGGCTACAATGAGCAGTTCTTC. This sequence encodes CASSSLGVGYNEQFF.

The chain employs TRBV27 and TRBJ1-5; the D gene is possibly TRBD1 (6 bases). The V and J ends lost 5 bases and 3 bases respectively, with 14 bases between them. Germline V gene data show CDR1 as MNHEY and CDR2 as SMNVEV (reference sequence). The CDR3 covers 15 residues. In DNA, the CDR3 is TGTGCCAGCAGTCCCCGAGGGGGTCACAATCAGCCCCAGCATTTT. Its translation: CASSPRGGHNQPQHF.

The CDR3 DNA sequence: TGTGCCAGCAGTTCCTCCGGGGCGGTGGGCAATCAGCCCCAGCATTTT. This translates into CASSSSGAVGNQPQHF. V usage is TRBV6-2 or TRBV6-3 and J usage is TRBJ1-5, with D possibly matching TRBD1 (5 bases). Trimming took 4 bases from V and 2 from J, leaving 15 bases between them. Per the germline V gene, CDR1 is MNHEY and CDR2 is SVGEGT. The CDR3 sequence is 16 residues long.

The V gene is TRBV13, the J gene TRBJ2-7; TRBD2 matches at 14 bases. The CDR3 runs 21 residues. The V and J ends lost 3 bases and 6 bases, in that order; junction bases with no gene match: 22. Germline V lookup: CDR1 PRHDT, CDR2 FYEKMQ (reference sequence). CDR3 region: CASSLRTSGGYSPPGGREQYF. The DNA for the CDR3 is TGTGCCAGCAGCTTGAGGACTAGCGGGGGGTACTCTCCCCCCGGCGGTCGCGAGCAGTACTTC.

This clone was found a few times. This sequence joins TRBV6-2 or TRBV6-3 and TRBJ2-2; D is unclear. The CDR3 is 12 residues long. Germline V gene sequence: CDR1 MNHEY, CDR2 SVGEGT. The V end was cut by 2 bases, the J end by 8 bases, with 6 bases between. The CDR3, as DNA: TGTGCCAGCAGTTACGTAAGGGGGGAGCTGTTTTTT. The encoded protein is CASSYVRGELFF.

The CDR3 loop is CASRDRGTDTQYF. The CDR3 coding sequence is TGTGCCAGCAGGGACAGGGGAACAGATACGCAGTATTTT. The chain recombines TRBV7-2 with TRBJ2-3; 9 nucleotides line up with TRBD1. The trim removed 6 bases at V and 3 bases at J, leaving 1 base unmatched. The CDR3 sequence is 13 residues long. Looked up from germline, CDR1 is SGHTA and CDR2 is FQGNSA.

This clone was detected once. The V call is TRBV6-5, the J call TRBJ2-5, with D uncertain. The CDR3 spans 13 residues. Deletions cut 5 bases from V and 4 bases from J, with 11 bases between. Per the germline V gene, CDR1 is MNHEY and CDR2 is SVGAGI. Here the CDR3 reads CASSSYRGETQYF. The CDR3 coding sequence is TGTGCCAGCAGTAGCTATAGAGGAGAGACCCAGTACTTC.

The chain couples TRBV28 to TRBJ1-5; perhaps TRBD1 as D (5 bases). V was cut by 6 bases and J by 0 bases, with 21 bases left in between. This CDR3 region has 18 residues. From germline, CDR1 is MDHEN and CDR2 SYDVKM. CDR3 loop: CASRTLSGRRISNQPQHF. DNA for the CDR3: TGTGCCAGCAGGACCTTGTCAGGGAGAAGGATTAGCAATCAGCCCCAGCATTTT.

This clone is a singleton in its sample. The chain has TRBV6-5 and TRBJ2-1; TRBD2 agrees at 10 bases. The trim removed 0 bases at V and 4 bases at J, leaving 3 bases unmatched. Germline CDR1 MNHEY, CDR2 SVGAGI. The CDR3 is 16 amino acids. DNA of the CDR3: TGTGCCAGCAGTTACTCAAGCGGGGGGGCTTACAATGAGCAGTTCTTC. This encodes CASSYSSGGAYNEQFF.

This rearrangement joins TRBV10-3 to TRBJ1-2; 12 bases fit TRBD1. Trimming cost V 10 bases and J 2 bases; bases outside gene matches: 2. The CDR3 has 13 residues. Per germline, CDR1 ENHRY and CDR2 SYGVKD. This CDR3 is CATGTGGNYGYTF. In DNA, the CDR3 is TGTGCCACCGGGACAGGGGGCAACTATGGCTACACCTTC.

The CDR3 is CASSSVGGTGAYNEQFF. The CDR3 DNA sequence: TGCGCCAGCAGCAGTGTTGGTGGGACAGGGGCATACAATGAGCAGTTCTTC. The J gene is TRBJ2-1, the V gene TRBV5-1; the match to TRBD1 covers 10 bases. V gave up 4 bases and J gave up 4 bases; unmatched junction bases: 11. The CDR3 runs to 17 residues. CDR1 and CDR2 (germline): SGHRS, YFSETQ.

The V call is TRBV5-5, the J call TRBJ1-5; D is possibly TRBD1 (6 bases). The CDR3 sequence is 15 residues long. V shed 4 bases and J shed 0 bases, with 11 bases lying between them. The germline V gene has CDR1 SGHKS and CDR2 YYEKEE (reference sequence). CDR3 coding DNA: TGTGCCAGCAGCCCCAGACAGGCTAGCAATCAGCCCCAGCATTTT. This gives the protein CASSPRQASNQPQHF.

V and J are TRBV13 and TRBJ2-7; 7 bases are shared with TRBD1. Germline trimming cut 5 bases from V and 3 bases from J; bases unmatched to any gene: 7. This CDR3 comprises 14 residues. CDR1 PRHDT and CDR2 FYEKMQ come from the germline V gene (reference sequence). CDR3 nucleotide sequence: TGTGCCAGCAGCCACCGACAGGGAATCTACGAGCAGTACTTC. The encoded protein is CASSHRQGIYEQYF.

This clone was observed a handful of times. This chain links TRBV7-9 with TRBJ1-6; D not resolved. Looked up from germline, CDR1 is SEHNR and CDR2 is FQNEAQ (reference sequence). The V end lost 3 bases, the J end lost 3 bases, and 6 bases lay between the germline ends. The CDR3 consists of 14 residues. CDR3 loop: CASSLASYNSPLHF. CDR3 DNA: TGTGCCAGCAGCTTGGCCAGCTATAATTCACCCCTCCACTTT.

The chain uses TRBV7-9 and TRBJ1-1; 9 positions agree with TRBD1. The junction had 7 bases not matched to a gene; V was cut back by 5 bases and J by 0 bases. Germline-derived CDR1 and CDR2 are SEHNR and FQNEAQ (reference sequence). CDR3 length equals 16 residues. CDR3 DNA: TGTGCCAGCAGCCCTCGGACAGGGGCGGTGAACACTGAAGCTTTCTTT. Translated: CASSPRTGAVNTEAFF.

V is TRBV6-5 and J is TRBJ2-5; a weak D match, TRBD2 (6 bases). Looked up from germline, CDR1 is MNHEY and CDR2 is SVGAGI. Trimming left V 3 bases short and J 3 bases short, with 8 bases between. This CDR3 spans 13 amino acids. CDR3 sequence reads: CASSYGGKETQYF. The CDR3 bases are TGTGCCAGCAGTTATGGAGGGAAAGAGACCCAGTACTTC.

The V call is TRBV3-1 (or the pseudogene TRBV3-2), the J call TRBJ1-2; a weak D match, TRBD1 (5 bases). The CDR3 covers 13 residues. The germline V gene has CDR1 LGHDT and CDR2 YNNKEL (reference sequence). V lost 11 bases to trimming and J lost 4 bases, with 17 bases between them. CDR3 DNA sequence: TGTGCCTCCCTAAAGGGACCCGGCTATGGCTACACCTTC. This translates into CASLKGPGYGYTF.

The V call is TRBV24-1, the J call TRBJ2-1, with D possibly TRBD1 on 5 matching bases. The V end lost 6 bases, the J end lost 1 base, and 9 bases lay between the germline ends. CDR1 and CDR2 from the germline V gene are KGHDR and SFDVKD. The CDR3 length is 14 residues. The CDR3 region has the DNA TGTGCCACCAGTCAGGGTGGTTCCTACAATGAGCAGTTCTTC. Translated: CATSQGGSYNEQFF.

This chain connects TRBV4-3 to TRBJ1-1; 8 bases align to TRBD1. The germline gives CDR1 LGHNA, CDR2 YSLEER. The CDR3 extends over 14 amino acids. The ends lost 5 bases at V and 2 bases at J; junction bases unmatched: 4. Here the CDR3 reads CASSRDRLNTEAFF. The CDR3 DNA sequence: TGCGCCAGCAGCAGGGACAGGCTCAACACTGAAGCTTTCTTT.

The chain uses TRBV2 and TRBJ1-5, with TRBD1 identical over 8 bases. This CDR3 has 17 amino acids. Germline V gene sequence: CDR1 SNHLY, CDR2 FYNNEI. V shed 0 bases, J shed 1 base, and the junction held 5 bases outside the gene matches. The CDR3 DNA follows: TGTGCCAGCAGTGAAGCCAACCGACAGGGGAGCAATCAGCCCCAGCATTTT. Amino acid sequence: CASSEANRQGSNQPQHF. Complete variable domain (other parts from reference TRBV2 and TRBJ1-5): EPEVTQTPSHQVTQMGQEVILRCVPISNHLYFYWYRQILGQKVEFLVSFYNNEISEKSEIFDDQFSVERPDGSNFTLKIRSTKLEDSAMYFCASSEANRQGSNQPQHFGDGTRLSIL.

The chain carries TRBV6-2 or TRBV6-3 and TRBJ2-1; tentatively, D is TRBD2 (5 bases). Between the trimmed V and J ends, which lost 7 bases and 7 bases, there was a span of 17 bases. Germline V gene sequence: CDR1 MNHEY, CDR2 SVGEGT. The CDR3 length is 14 residues. The CDR3 nucleotides read TGTGCCAGCACCCCCGGCGGGCTGAGGAATGAGCAGTTCTTC. It encodes CASTPGGLRNEQFF.

This clone was seen only a few times. The rearrangement uses TRBV10-1 and TRBJ1-1, with 8 bases lining up with TRBD1. Losses at the gene ends were 6 bases for V and 1 base for J; bases not matched to a gene: 4. Germline loops: CDR1 WNHNN, CDR2 SYGVQD (reference sequence). This CDR3 region has 14 residues. The CDR3 reads CASSDTGGNTEAFF. In DNA, the CDR3 is TGCGCCAGCAGCGATACAGGGGGGAACACTGAAGCTTTCTTT.

The rearrangement uses TRBV3-1 (or the pseudogene TRBV3-2) and TRBJ2-1, with 9 bases aligning to TRBD2. The germline V gene encodes CDR1 LGHDT and CDR2 YNNKEL (reference sequence). V lost 0 bases to trimming and J lost 13 bases; unmatched junction nucleotides: 7. The CDR3 runs to 14 residues. Written as DNA, the CDR3 is TGTGCCAGCAGCCAAGATGCGGTAGCGGGGGATCAGTTCTTC. Translated: CASSQDAVAGDQFF.

A note on this clone: The sample has other DNA sequences that encode this CDR3 too. CDR3 coding DNA: TGCGCCAGCAGCTCGGGGGGGCCAACCGGGGAGCTGTTTTTT. Translated, it gives CASSSGGPTGELFF. The chain employs TRBV5-1 and TRBJ2-2, with 8 bases aligning to TRBD2. This CDR3 is built from 14 residues. The junction had 3 bases not matched to a gene; V was cut back by 3 bases and J by 5 bases. Germline loops: CDR1 SGHRS, CDR2 YFSETQ.

In this sample, this clone turned up a few times. The gene calls are TRBV7-2 and TRBJ2-7; unclear D gene. Per germline, CDR1 SGHTA and CDR2 FQGNSA. Deletions cut 10 bases from V and 3 bases from J, with 13 bases between. CDR3 length: 12 amino acids. The CDR3 sequence: CATTTSVYEQYF. For the CDR3, the DNA is TGTGCCACGACCACTTCAGTCTACGAGCAGTACTTC.

The rearrangement uses TRBV5-1 and TRBJ1-1; 9 nucleotides match TRBD1. CDR3 size: 15 residues. CDR1 and CDR2 (germline): SGHRS, YFSETQ. J gave up 1 base and V 4 bases, and 5 bases lay outside the gene matches. The CDR3 protein is CASSRTGVRNTEAFF. The CDR3 region has the DNA TGCGCCAGCAGCAGGACAGGGGTGAGGAACACTGAAGCTTTCTTT.